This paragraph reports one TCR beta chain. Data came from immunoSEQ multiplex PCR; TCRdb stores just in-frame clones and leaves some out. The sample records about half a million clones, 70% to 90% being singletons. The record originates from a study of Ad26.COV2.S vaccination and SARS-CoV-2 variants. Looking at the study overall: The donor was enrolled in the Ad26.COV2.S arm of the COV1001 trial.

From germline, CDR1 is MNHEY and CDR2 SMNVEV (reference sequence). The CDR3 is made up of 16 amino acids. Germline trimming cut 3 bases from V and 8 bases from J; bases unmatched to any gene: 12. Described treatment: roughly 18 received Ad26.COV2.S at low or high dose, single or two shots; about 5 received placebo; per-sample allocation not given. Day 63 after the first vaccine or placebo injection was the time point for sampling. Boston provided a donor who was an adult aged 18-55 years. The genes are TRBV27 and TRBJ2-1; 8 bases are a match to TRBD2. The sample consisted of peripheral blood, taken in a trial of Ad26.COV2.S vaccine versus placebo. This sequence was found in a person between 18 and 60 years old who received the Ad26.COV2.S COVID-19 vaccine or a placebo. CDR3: CASSFFSGSHGDEQFF. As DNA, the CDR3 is TGTGCCAGCAGTTTTTTCAGCGGGAGTCACGGGGATGAGCAGTTCTTC.